These T cell receptor beta chains were read from a single sample in a study of CD8 T cells in Susac syndrome. In TCRdb, the immunoSEQ multiplex PCR reads were re-called with MiXCR into one record per CDR3 protein. The sample carries roughly 120,000 distinct CDR3 sequences, approximately 96% recorded once. Sequenced sample: CD4+ T cells from PBMCs. Receptors were obtained from a human donor in good health. CDR3s include the opening cysteine and the closing phenylalanine or tryptophan. The D gene is left open where the match is weak. The size field is filled for only some rows; it gives once, few, many or a size class.

j_call	clone_size	d_call	cdr3_length	v_call	cdr3_aa	cdr3_nt
TRBJ2-7	-	TRBD1	15	TRBV5-6	CASSLGPGGSYEQYF	TGTGCCAGCAGCTTGGGTCCAGGGGGTTCGTACGAGCAGTACTTC
TRBJ2-2	-	TRBD1	18	TRBV24-1	CATSDSRGDRGNTGELFF	TGTGCCACCAGTGATTCAAGGGGGGACAGGGGTAACACCGGGGAGCTGTTTTTT
TRBJ2-7	few	-	11	TRBV12-3/TRBV12-4	CASSLLYEQYF	TGTGCCAGCAGTCTCCTCTACGAGCAGTACTTC
TRBJ1-2	-	TRBD1	14	TRBV29-1	CSAESGTEINGYTF	TGCAGCGCCGAGTCCGGGACAGAAATAAATGGCTACACCTTC
TRBJ2-1	-	-	15	TRBV27	CASSVGALNDDEQFF	TGTGCCAGCAGTGTGGGAGCCCTTAATGACGATGAGCAGTTCTTC
TRBJ2-1	-	TRBD2	17	TRBV14	CASSRKSGRAYYNEQFF	TGTGCCAGCAGCCGAAAGAGCGGGAGGGCCTACTACAATGAGCAGTTCTTC
TRBJ2-1	-	-	14	TRBV29-1	CSVHSGSSYNEQFF	TGCAGCGTTCATTCTGGTAGCTCCTACAATGAGCAGTTCTTC
TRBJ2-1	-	-	16	TRBV3-1	CASSPEGDGIRGEQFF	TGTGCCAGCAGCCCCGAAGGGGACGGGATTAGGGGTGAGCAGTTCTTC
TRBJ2-2	-	-	18	TRBV7-8	CASSLAGVGRGGTGELFF	TGTGCCAGCAGCTTAGCGGGAGTCGGGCGGGGCGGCACCGGGGAGCTGTTTTTT
TRBJ2-1	-	-	14	TRBV5-1	CASSLNSVSDEQFF	TGCGCCAGCAGCTTGAACAGCGTATCCGATGAGCAGTTCTTC
TRBJ1-5	-	TRBD1	12	TRBV29-1	CILYRGAQPQHF	TGCATCCTATACAGGGGCGCTCAGCCCCAGCATTTT
TRBJ2-3	-	TRBD1	16	TRBV6-4	CASSVQGQTYTDTQYF	TGTGCCAGCAGTGTACAGGGACAGACCTACACAGATACGCAGTATTTT
TRBJ1-1	-	TRBD1	14	TRBV20-1	CSARLDRAPRRAFF	TGCAGTGCCCGGTTGGACAGGGCACCCAGAAGAGCTTTCTTT
TRBJ2-5	-	TRBD2	15	TRBV7-2	CASTYRTSGGETQYF	TGTGCCAGCACCTATAGGACTAGCGGGGGTGAGACCCAGTACTTC
TRBJ2-6	-	TRBD2	16	TRBV18	CASSPLRGDGANVLTF	TGTGCCAGCTCACCACTGCGGGGGGATGGGGCCAACGTCCTGACTTTC
TRBJ2-3	-	TRBD2	14	TRBV10-3	CAIRQVAGTDTQYF	TGTGCCATCAGGCAAGTAGCGGGGACAGATACGCAGTATTTT
TRBJ1-3	-	-	15	TRBV30	CAWSALHLSGNTIYF	TGTGCCTGGAGTGCACTCCACCTCTCTGGAAACACCATATATTTT
TRBJ2-3	-	-	17	TRBV6-1	CASSNERGGDWVDTQYF	TGTGCCAGCAGCAACGAAAGGGGAGGAGATTGGGTAGATACGCAGTATTTT
TRBJ1-5	-	TRBD1	16	TRBV7-9	CASSGSDQGAGQPQHF	TGTGCCAGCAGCGGATCGGATCAGGGGGCGGGTCAGCCCCAGCATTTT
TRBJ1-2	once	TRBD1	17	TRBV6-1	CASSVFRDRPSVGRYTF	TGTGCCTCCTCTGTTTTTCGGGACAGGCCTTCGGTTGGACGCTACACCTTC
TRBJ1-2	once	TRBD1	15	TRBV7-2	CASSSGQGPNYGYTF	TGTGCCAGCAGCTCAGGACAGGGCCCTAACTATGGCTACACCTTC
TRBJ2-7	-	TRBD2	15	TRBV5-1	CASSSDSRDYRTGEF	TGCGCCAGCAGTTCGGATTCTCGGGACTACCGAACAGGAGAATTC
TRBJ2-5	-	-	15	TRBV25-1	CASPCPPGRGKTQYF	TGTGCCAGCCCCTGCCCTCCGGGACGGGGGAAGACCCAGTACTTC
TRBJ1-1	-	-	17	TRBV5-1	CASSLEGGTLMNTEAFF	TGCGCCAGCAGCTTGGAGGGCGGGACCCTTATGAACACTGAAGCTTTCTTT
TRBJ1-3	-	-	17	TRBV4-1	CASSQDGSRSAGNTIYF	TGCGCCAGCAGCCAAGATGGTAGTAGGTCTGCTGGAAACACCATATATTTT
TRBJ2-1	-	TRBD2	15	TRBV3-1	CASSRAGFSYNEQFF	TGTGCCAGCAGCCGAGCGGGATTCTCCTACAATGAGCAGTTCTTC
TRBJ1-5	once	TRBD1	14	TRBV29-1	CSAGTGESNQPQHF	TGCAGCGCCGGGACAGGGGAGAGCAATCAGCCCCAGCATTTT
TRBJ1-2	once	-	13	TRBV2	CASSVTVNYGYTF	TGTGCCAGCAGTGTGACAGTTAACTATGGCTACACCTTC